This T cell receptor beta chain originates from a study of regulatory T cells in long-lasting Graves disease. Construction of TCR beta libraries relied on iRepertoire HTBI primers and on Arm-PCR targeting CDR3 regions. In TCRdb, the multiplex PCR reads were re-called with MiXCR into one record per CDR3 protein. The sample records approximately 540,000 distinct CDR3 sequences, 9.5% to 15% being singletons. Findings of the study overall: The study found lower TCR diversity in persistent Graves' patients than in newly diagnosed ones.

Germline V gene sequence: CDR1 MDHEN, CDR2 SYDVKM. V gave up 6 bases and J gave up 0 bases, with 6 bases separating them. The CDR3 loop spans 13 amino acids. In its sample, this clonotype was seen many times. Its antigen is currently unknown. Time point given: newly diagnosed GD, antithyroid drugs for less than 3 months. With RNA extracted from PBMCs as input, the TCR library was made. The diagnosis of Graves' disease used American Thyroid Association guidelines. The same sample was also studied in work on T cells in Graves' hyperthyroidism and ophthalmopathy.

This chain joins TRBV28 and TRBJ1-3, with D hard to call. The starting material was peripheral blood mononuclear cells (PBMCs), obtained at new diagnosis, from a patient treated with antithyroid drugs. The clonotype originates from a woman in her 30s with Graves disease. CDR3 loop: CASRAYSGNTIYF. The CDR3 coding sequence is TGTGCCAGCAGAGCATACTCTGGAAACACCATATATTTT.